One and the same sample provided the 27 T cell receptor beta chains below, sequenced in a study of T cell clonotyping in hematopoietic cell transplantation. Using immunoSEQ multiplex PCR, the repertoire was profiled, and TCRdb retains in-frame clones only, with some absent. Among approximately 22,000 clones listed, 85% to 90% were seen once. Time point here: recipient sample about 28 days before transplant, after cytoreduction. Source: peripheral blood mononuclear cells, taken before stem cell transplant. The receptors shown here come from a man between 18 and 35 years old with biphenotypic leukemia. Some clones in this sample may be carry-over from other donors' samples.

CDR3 sequence: CASSQARVGTGELFF. In DNA, the CDR3 is TGTGCCAGCAGCCAAGCCAGGGTTGGCACCGGGGAGCTGTTTTTT. The chain carries TRBV7-6 and TRBJ2-2; tentatively, D is TRBD1 (5 bases). CDR3 length: 15 amino acids. Trimming took 5 bases from V and 4 from J, leaving 14 bases between them. The germline V gene encodes CDR1 SGHVS and CDR2 FNYEAQ.

The genes are TRBV25-1 and TRBJ1-1; tentative D call: TRBD1 (5 bases). The V and J ends lost 0 bases and 3 bases respectively, with 20 bases between them. The CDR3 spans 18 residues. Germline V gene sequence: CDR1 MGHDK, CDR2 SYGVNS. The CDR3 DNA is TGTGCCAGCAGTGAATATGGTGGGTGGGGGGAGGAGGACACTGAAGCTTTCTTT. The encoded protein is CASSEYGGWGEEDTEAFF. Full variable domain (missing parts from reference TRBV25-1 and TRBJ1-1): EADIYQTPRYLVIGTGKKITLECSQTMGHDKMYWYQQDPGMELHLIHYSYGVNSTEKGDLSSESTVSRIRTEHFPLTLESARPSHTSQYLCASSEYGGWGEEDTEAFFGQGTRLTVV.

The chain links TRBV10-3 to TRBJ2-2; 7 bases line up with TRBD1. CDR3 length equals 15 residues. CDR1 and CDR2 (germline): ENHRY, SYGVKD. V dropped 10 bases and J dropped 1; count of bases not matched to a gene: 9. The CDR3 loop is CATSGTALNTGELFF. The CDR3 bases are TGTGCCACCTCAGGGACAGCTCTGAACACCGGGGAGCTGTTTTTT.

The CDR3 spells CAWSVGAGLNYGYTF. The CDR3 nucleotides read TGTGCCTGGAGTGTAGGGGCCGGGCTTAACTATGGCTACACCTTC. This chain uses TRBV30 with TRBJ1-2; a possible D gene is TRBD1 (5 bases). Trimming stripped 0 bases from V and 1 base from J, with 12 bases between. The germline V gene encodes CDR1 GTSNPN and CDR2 SVGIG (reference sequence). The CDR3 runs to 15 residues.

The chain has TRBV4-2 and TRBJ1-2; no reliable D call. The CDR3 runs to 15 residues. V lost 0 bases and J 4 bases, leaving 12 bases between the germline ends. The V gene's germline CDR1 is LGHNA and CDR2 YNFKEQ. The CDR3 protein is CASSQETGDGYGYTF. CDR3 coding DNA: TGTGCCAGCAGCCAAGAAACGGGAGATGGCTATGGCTACACCTTC.

This chain links TRBV28 with TRBJ1-2; TRBD1 is a possible D gene (5 bases). CDR3 size: 14 residues. Germline CDR1 is MDHEN and CDR2 is SYDVKM. V dropped 4 bases and J dropped 7 bases, with 16 bases sitting between them. The CDR3 loop is CASSSHQGARGYTF. The CDR3 coding sequence is TGTGCCAGCAGTTCCCATCAGGGTGCACGTGGCTACACCTTC.

The V call is TRBV9, the J call TRBJ2-3; D is unresolved. The CDR3 sequence is 16 residues long. Trimming removed 4 bases at V and 2 bases at J, with 17 bases between. Germline V gene data show CDR1 as SGDLS and CDR2 as YYNGEE. CDR3 nucleotide sequence: TGTGCCAGCAGCTCTCACGACGATCTCAACACAGATACGCAGTATTTT. Protein product: CASSSHDDLNTDTQYF.

This clone was seen once. In DNA form, the CDR3 reads TGTGCCAGCGGTACTATTTGGGCGGATGGCACAGATACGCAGTATTTT. Translated: CASGTIWADGTDTQYF. J is TRBJ2-3 and V is TRBV14; D is uncertain. V was trimmed by 8 bases and J by 1 base, leaving 19 bases between them. Germline lookup yields CDR1 SGHDN and CDR2 FVKESK. The CDR3 sequence is 16 residues long.

The chain combines TRBV7-2 with TRBJ1-1, with 7 bases identical to TRBD1. Germline V gene data show CDR1 as SGHTA and CDR2 as FQGNSA. This CDR3 is built from 13 residues. J was trimmed by 8 bases and V by 3 bases; bases with no gene match: 6. The CDR3 bases are TGTGCCAGCAGCTTTTGGGACAGCCCGGAAGCTTTCTTT. Protein: CASSFWDSPEAFF.

The chain links TRBV7-9 to TRBJ1-2, with D possibly TRBD1 on 6 matching bases. The ends were cut back, 1 base at V and 4 bases at J, with 13 bases in the middle. Germline CDR1 and CDR2: SEHNR and FQNEAQ (reference sequence). CDR3 length: 15 residues. The CDR3 here is CASSLGTGRAYGYTF. CDR3 DNA sequence: TGTGCCAGCAGCTTAGGAACAGGGAGAGCCTATGGCTACACCTTC.

CDR3 nucleotide sequence: TGTGCCAGCCAAGACGATAACCAGTCCCCGGAGCAGTACTTC. This codes for CASQDDNQSPEQYF. The V and J genes are TRBV27 and TRBJ2-7; D unclear. The CDR3 is 14 amino acids. Trimming removed 8 bases from V and 7 bases from J, with 21 bases in between. Per the germline V gene, CDR1 is MNHEY and CDR2 is SMNVEV (reference sequence).

The chain carries TRBV10-3 and TRBJ1-2, with D tentatively TRBD1 (6 bases). The CDR3 spans 13 residues. Germline CDR1 reads ENHRY; CDR2 reads SYGVKD. Trimming cost V 6 bases and J 0 bases, with 8 bases left between them. Here the CDR3 reads CAIRGDTNYGYTF. For the CDR3, the DNA is TGTGCCATCAGGGGGGACACTAACTATGGCTACACCTTC.

The V and J genes are TRBV7-9 and TRBJ2-5; D is unresolved. Germline assignment: CDR1 SEHNR and CDR2 FQNEAQ (reference sequence). Trimming left V 3 bases short and J 2 bases short, with 10 bases between. The CDR3 loop spans 14 amino acids. The CDR3 spells CASSFVPAQETQYF. The DNA for the CDR3 is TGTGCCAGCAGCTTCGTACCGGCGCAAGAGACCCAGTACTTC.

The chain links TRBV12-5 to TRBJ1-2; perhaps TRBD1 as D (5 bases). Deletions cut 5 bases from V and 7 bases from J, with 26 bases between. Per germline, CDR1 LGHNT and CDR2 FRNRAP. This CDR3 has 17 residues. As DNA, the CDR3 is TGTGCTAGTGGTCCCCGACCGGGACTCCCCTTACATCGTGGCTACACCTTC. This sequence encodes CASGPRPGLPLHRGYTF.

V usage is TRBV2 and J usage is TRBJ2-2; no reliable D call. Germline V CDR1 and CDR2: SNHLY, FYNNEI. The CDR3 spans 13 residues. V lost 1 base to trimming and J lost 7 bases, with 7 bases between them. The CDR3 region is CASSEGWHGELFF. The CDR3 DNA is TGTGCCAGCAGTGAAGGGTGGCACGGGGAGCTGTTTTTT.

This clone was detected only a few times. The chain combines TRBV7-9 with TRBJ2-7; D gene uncertain. This CDR3 contains 12 residues. The V end lost 1 base, the J end lost 6 bases, and 7 bases lay between the germline ends. Per germline, CDR1 SEHNR and CDR2 FQNEAQ (reference sequence). CDR3 loop: CASSLGDGEQYF. The CDR3, as DNA: TGTGCCAGCAGCTTAGGCGACGGCGAGCAGTACTTC.

This clone has just one count. The V call is TRBV29-1, the J call TRBJ2-3; the D is unclear. V was clipped by 3 bases and J by 1 base, with 8 bases between them. The CDR3 length is 13 residues. Germline CDR1 is SQVTM and CDR2 is ANQGSEA. The CDR3 coding sequence is TGCAGCGTTGACAGTGACGGCACAGATACGCAGTATTTT. Its translation: CSVDSDGTDTQYF.

The chain employs TRBV5-6 and TRBJ2-3; D call uncertain. The V end was cut by 2 bases, the J end by 4 bases, with 20 bases between. Germline values: CDR1 SGHDT, CDR2 YYEEEE. This CDR3 contains 17 residues. CDR3 nucleotide sequence: TGTGCCAGCAGCTTCGGGTTCGGTCCCTTAATGGCAGATACGCAGTATTTT. Its protein product is CASSFGFGPLMADTQYF.

This clone has just one count. The chain joins TRBV6-4 to TRBJ1-1; a weak D match, TRBD1 (6 bases). The CDR3 consists of 13 residues. Deletions cut 10 bases from V and 3 bases from J, with 15 bases between. The germline V gene has CDR1 MRHNA and CDR2 SNTAGT. CDR3 sequence reads: CAIQDRLYTEAFF. DNA for the CDR3: TGTGCCATCCAAGACAGGCTGTACACTGAAGCTTTCTTT.

This clone has only one observation. The chain combines TRBV10-3 with TRBJ2-7; D possibly matches TRBD1 or TRBD2 (5 bases each). The germline gives CDR1 ENHRY, CDR2 SYGVKD. V shed 10 bases and J shed 0 bases, with 16 bases lying between them. This CDR3 spans 14 amino acids. The CDR3 nucleotides are TGTGCCAGCCAGACCGGGACCGGCTCCTACGAGCAGTACTTC. It yields the protein CASQTGTGSYEQYF.

The chain links TRBV4-2 to TRBJ2-7; possibly TRBD2 for D (7 bases). The germline V gene has CDR1 LGHNA and CDR2 YNFKEQ. The CDR3 contains 15 residues. V was clipped by 0 bases and J by 4 bases, with 13 bases between them. CDR3: CASSQDGGGSYEQYF. In DNA, the CDR3 is TGTGCCAGCAGCCAAGACGGGGGCGGGAGTTACGAGCAGTACTTC.

The genes are TRBV4-1 and TRBJ1-3; no reliable D call. Trimming removed 0 bases at V and 4 bases at J, with 13 bases between. The CDR3 is 16 amino acids. The germline V gene has CDR1 MGHRA and CDR2 YSYEKL. The CDR3 loop is CASSQDYSESGNTIYF. The DNA for the CDR3 is TGCGCCAGCAGCCAAGATTACTCGGAATCCGGAAACACCATATATTTT.

V and J are TRBV4-1 and TRBJ2-3; 7 bases agree with TRBD1. The V gene end was trimmed by 2 bases and the J gene end by 4 bases; junction bases not matched to a gene: 6. Germline V gene data show CDR1 as MGHRA and CDR2 as YSYEKL. This CDR3 has 15 amino acids. CDR3 sequence (DNA): TGCGCCAGCAGCCAAAACAGGGGTGGGGCAGATACGCAGTATTTT. Translation: CASSQNRGGADTQYF.

J is TRBJ2-3 and V is TRBV11-2; D unclear. Trimming removed 0 bases at V and 5 bases at J, with 6 bases between. Germline V gives CDR1 SGHAT, CDR2 FQNNGV. The CDR3 covers 13 residues. CDR3 loop: CASSLDVGDTQYF. The CDR3 bases are TGTGCCAGCAGCTTAGATGTGGGAGATACGCAGTATTTT.

This chain joins TRBV11-3 and TRBJ2-2; 12 nucleotides align to TRBD2. Germline CDR1 is SGHNT and CDR2 is YENEEA. V was pared by 5 bases and J by 6 bases, with 7 bases of the junction left unmatched. The CDR3 is 16 residues long. CDR3 loop: CASSETSGRRAGELFF. CDR3 coding DNA: TGTGCCAGCAGCGAAACTAGCGGGAGGCGGGCCGGGGAGCTGTTTTTT.

The chain links TRBV10-3 to TRBJ2-2; TRBD2 might be the D (6 bases). V shed 3 bases and J shed 1 base, with 12 bases lying between them. Looked up from germline, CDR1 is ENHRY and CDR2 is SYGVKD. The CDR3 contains 16 residues. This chain's CDR3 is CAISDPGTLNTGELFF. DNA of the CDR3: TGTGCCATCAGTGATCCCGGGACTCTGAACACCGGGGAGCTGTTTTTT.

The chain is built from TRBV27 and TRBJ1-1; 10 bases are shared with TRBD1. The CDR3 is 19 residues long. The V gene's germline CDR1 is MNHEY and CDR2 SMNVEV (reference sequence). Trimming removed 5 bases from V and 3 bases from J; junction bases left unmatched: 18. CDR3 sequence (DNA): TGTGCCAGCAGTCAGACTTGGGCAAATACCGGGACAGGGGACACTGAAGCTTTCTTT. It codes for CASSQTWANTGTGDTEAFF.